This is a list of T cell receptor beta chains from one sample in a study of blood T cell repertoires in COVID-19. The assay was immunoSEQ multiplex PCR, and TCRdb's table has in-frame clones only and misses some. The sample includes 90,000 to 130,000 clones, 80% to 90% of them seen just once. The sequencing sample was made of peripheral blood. The receptors were sampled from a woman aged 55-69 years with acute or convalescent COVID-19. The CDR3 runs from the conserved cysteine through the conserved F or W.

>TRBV18|TRBJ2-3
CASSPYRSGEGQDTQYF
>TRBV7-3|TRBJ1-6
CASSLRSGIEGSPLHF
>TRBV11-3|TRBJ2-7
CASRAGTGGEQYF
>TRBV19|TRBJ1-2
CASSVSGANYGYTF
>TRBV18|TRBJ2-7
CASSLGGVDEQYF
>TRBV9|TRBJ2-3
CASGQGADTQYF
>TRBV6-2/TRBV6-3|TRBJ1-1
CASSRDFGAEAFF
>TRBV5-4|TRBJ1-2
CASSRDTVQGCTF
>TRBV30|TRBJ1-4
CAWSAQGTGLTNEKLFF
>TRBV5-6|TRBJ2-7
CASSRPRISYEQYF
>TRBV27|TRBJ2-1
CASSLSELNEQFF
>TRBV13|TRBJ2-3
CASGGYSSTDTQYF
>TRBV11-2|TRBJ1-2
CASSALRGNYGYTF
>TRBV24-1|TRBJ2-1
CATSGGGPYNEQFF
>TRBV5-1|TRBJ1-4
CASSLVPGTNEKLFF
>TRBV27|TRBJ2-7
CASSFTSGGFYEQYF
>TRBV21-1|TRBJ1-2
CASSMDFQTLVYGYTF
>TRBV7-2|TRBJ1-2
CASSSKTGVVGYTF
>TRBV7-9|TRBJ1-4
CASSSSGAEKLFF
>TRBV7-2|TRBJ1-5
CASSLGGVWNQPQHF
>TRBV5-4|TRBJ2-3
CASSLLAGGPGDTQYF
>TRBV2|TRBJ1-2
CASRGGETYGYTF
>TRBV6-5|TRBJ1-2
CASMGTGNGYTF
>TRBV5-4|TRBJ1-2
CASSPATQGRANYGYTF
>TRBV2|TRBJ2-5
CASRPNRVETQYF